This T cell receptor beta chain was captured by sequencing in a study of cytomegalovirus exposure and HLA in healthy donors. The ends were cut back, 2 bases at V and 4 bases at J, with 20 bases in the middle. The CDR3 covers 17 residues. Germline values: CDR1 SGHTA, CDR2 FQGNSA. Concerning this clone: Its antigen is not known.

It was with 60 Vbeta and 13 Jbeta primers that the PCR ran. Data came from immunoSEQ multiplex PCR; TCRdb stores just in-frame clones and leaves some out. This sample has about 160,000 clones, with roughly 84% found just once. Regarding the study as a whole: Rare TCR sequences predominated, though certain public TCRs were found in many donors. There were several of the most significant clusters that appeared linked to common viral pathogens in a later analysis. Later analysis associated a missense DCLRE1C variant with TCR beta V- and J-gene trimming. Cytomegalovirus association was assigned to approximately 160 TCR beta chains.

The TCR originated in a man aged 25-45 years in good health and CMV-seronegative. This rearrangement joins TRBV7-2 to TRBJ2-5; perhaps TRBD2 as D (7 bases). Sequences were obtained from PBMCs. The DNA for the CDR3 is TGTGCCAGCAGCTTAATAGGGGGGAGGGCGATGGGAGAGACCCAGTACTTC. It translates to CASSLIGGRAMGETQYF.